Described below is a single TCR delta chain sequence and its context. The antigen is undetermined. This sample is part of a study of Vδ1+ human thymocytes. Findings and caveats of the study: Highly polyclonal TRG and TRD repertoires with Gaussian CDR3 length distributions appeared in thymus. Thymic delta-chain repertoires held roughly 20% Vdelta2 sequences and few Vdelta3, despite high sort purity.

Germline CDR1 TSWWSYY, CDR2 QGS. This CDR3 contains 22 residues. The V and J ends lost 5 bases and 0 bases, in that order; junction bases with no gene match: 25. After alphabeta T cell depletion, CD3+ Vdelta1+ Vdelta2- thymocytes were sorted. Purity of the sorted Vdelta1+ thymocytes ranged from roughly 96% to 99.6%. Sequences come from RNA converted to cDNA by reverse transcription. Pooled V-gene forward primers with one constant-region reverse primer generated the CDR3 amplicons by multiplex PCR. TCRdb redid the clone calls on the multiplex PCR reads with CATT. This table holds about 54,000 delta-chain clones, 15% to 20% found once.

The chain links TRDV1 to TRDJ1, with TRDD3 matching 9 bases. This clonotype originated in a boy in the first two years of life who had congenital heart surgery. Sequences were obtained from Vdelta1+ gamma-delta thymocytes from the thymus. Subset indicated: FACS-sorted CD3+ TCRalphabeta- TCRVdelta1+ TCRVdelta2- thymocytes. CDR3 protein: CALGKTTASPTPLGDYTDKLIF. CDR3 DNA sequence: TGTGCTCTTGGGAAGACCACAGCTTCCCCGACTCCCCTGGGGGATTACACCGATAAACTCATCTTT.